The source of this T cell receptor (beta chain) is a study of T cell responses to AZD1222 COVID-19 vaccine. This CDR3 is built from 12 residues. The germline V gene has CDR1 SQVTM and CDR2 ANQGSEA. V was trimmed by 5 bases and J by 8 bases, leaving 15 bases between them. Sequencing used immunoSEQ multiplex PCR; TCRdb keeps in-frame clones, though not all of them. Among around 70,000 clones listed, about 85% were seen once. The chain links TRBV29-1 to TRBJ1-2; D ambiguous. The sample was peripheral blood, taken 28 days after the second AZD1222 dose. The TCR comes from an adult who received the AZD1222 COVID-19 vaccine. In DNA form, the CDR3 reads TGCAGCGTTCTAGACATCTCTCAAGGCTACACCTTC. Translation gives CSVLDISQGYTF.